A selection of T cell receptor beta chains follows, all from one sample in a study of cytomegalovirus exposure and HLA in healthy donors. The assay was immunoSEQ multiplex PCR, and TCRdb's table has in-frame clones only and misses some. Of approximately 110,000 clones listed, around 83% are singletons. The sequenced sample was PBMCs. All receptors come from a woman between 18 and 30 years old in good health and CMV-seropositive. CDR3s include the opening cysteine and the closing phenylalanine or tryptophan. The D gene is left open where the match is weak. Clone size, where shown, is once, few, many, or a class for clones that have expanded.

d_call	v_call	j_call	clone_size	cdr3_aa	cdr3_nt
TRBD1	TRBV23-1	TRBJ1-1	.	CASSQSRTGPNTEAFF	TGCGCCAGCAGTCAATCCCGGACAGGGCCGAACACTGAAGCTTTCTTT
.	TRBV6-1	TRBJ1-5	.	CASSVLSLSQPQHF	TGTGCCAGCAGTGTGTTGAGTCTTAGTCAGCCCCAGCATTTT
.	TRBV5-1	TRBJ2-2	.	CASSSQGNGELFF	TGCGCCAGCAGCTCACAGGGAAACGGGGAGCTGTTTTTT
TRBD1	TRBV4-1	TRBJ1-5	.	CASSPTGTVSNQPQHF	TGCGCCAGCAGCCCAACCGGGACAGTCAGCAATCAGCCCCAGCATTTT
.	TRBV19	TRBJ2-1	.	CASSLGAGRNEQFF	TGTGCCAGTAGCCTGGGGGCCGGGCGGAATGAGCAGTTCTTC
TRBD1	TRBV11-2	TRBJ1-1	.	CASRGQSNTEAFF	TGTGCCAGCAGGGGACAGTCGAACACTGAAGCTTTCTTT
.	TRBV21-1	TRBJ2-7	.	CASSPIPPRGTGPFAHEQYF	TGTGCCAGCAGTCCAATCCCCCCCCGGGGGACAGGACCCTTCGCCCACGAGCAGTACTTC
.	TRBV6-5	TRBJ1-3	.	CASSSTRRGIGTIYF	TGTGCCAGCAGTTCAACCCGACGAGGGATCGGCACCATATATTTT
TRBD2	TRBV7-9	TRBJ2-7	.	CASSESGAGDFYEQYF	TGTGCCAGCTCGGAGAGCGGGGCGGGAGATTTCTACGAGCAGTACTTC
.	TRBV11-2	TRBJ2-1	.	CASSSDGEYGEQFF	TGTGCCAGCAGCTCTGACGGGGAATATGGTGAGCAGTTCTTC
.	TRBV7-8	TRBJ2-5	.	CASSEGHRETQYF	TGTGCCAGCAGCGAGGGACACCGAGAGACCCAGTACTTC
TRBD2	TRBV5-1	TRBJ2-1	.	CASSLGLAGPYNEQFF	TGCGCCAGCAGCTTGGGACTAGCGGGGCCCTACAATGAGCAGTTCTTC
.	TRBV25-1	TRBJ1-1	.	CASSEHRFGTEAFF	TGTGCCAGCAGTGAACACAGGTTCGGTACTGAAGCTTTCTTT
TRBD2	TRBV2	TRBJ2-2	.	CASSEAGGDTGELFF	TGTGCCAGCAGTGAGGCGGGAGGAGACACCGGGGAGCTGTTTTTT
.	TRBV28	TRBJ2-1	.	CASSLGSIGGNEQFF	TGTGCCAGCAGTTTAGGTTCCATAGGGGGAAATGAGCAGTTCTTC
TRBD1	TRBV5-4	TRBJ1-1	.	CASSGTGGNTEAFF	TGTGCCAGCAGCGGGACAGGGGGGAACACTGAAGCTTTCTTT
.	TRBV4-1	TRBJ2-1	.	CASSQRAGNHNEQFF	TGCGCCAGCAGCCAACGAGCGGGCAACCACAATGAGCAGTTCTTC
.	TRBV4-2	TRBJ1-6	.	CASSQDRRDSPLHF	TGTGCCAGCAGCCAAGATCGGAGGGATTCACCCCTCCACTTT
TRBD2	TRBV11-2	TRBJ2-4	.	CASSLGGGNIQYF	TGTGCCAGCAGCTTAGGCGGGGGGAACATTCAGTACTTC
TRBD1	TRBV7-6	TRBJ2-7	.	CASSLTTGTGKYEQYF	TGTGCCAGCAGCTTAACCACCGGGACAGGCAAGTACGAGCAGTACTTC
.	TRBV7-9	TRBJ2-7	.	CASSLSSRQISYEQYF	TGTGCCAGCAGCTTAAGTTCGAGACAGATCTCCTACGAGCAGTACTTC
.	TRBV6-5	TRBJ1-1	.	CASRTLQVNTEAFF	TGTGCCAGCAGGACCTTACAGGTGAACACTGAAGCTTTCTTT
TRBD1	TRBV15	TRBJ1-1	.	CATSTRTGAYTEAFF	TGTGCCACCAGCACACGGACAGGGGCCTACACTGAAGCTTTCTTT
.	TRBV6-5	TRBJ2-3	.	CASSLRQGGPDTQYF	TGTGCCAGCAGTTTGCGGCAGGGAGGCCCAGATACGCAGTATTTT
.	TRBV6-5	TRBJ2-3	.	CASSASVEDTQYF	TGTGCCAGCAGTGCCTCAGTTGAAGATACGCAGTATTTT
.	TRBV10-3	TRBJ1-6	few	CAISGGRNSPLHF	TGTGCCATCAGTGGAGGGAGAAACTCACCCCTCCACTTT
.	TRBV11-2	TRBJ1-1	once	CASSLRGGMNTEAFF	TGTGCCAGCAGCTTACGCGGGGGGATGAACACTGAAGCTTTCTTT
.	TRBV29-1	TRBJ2-5	.	CSVAQGRTKETQYF	TGCAGCGTTGCTCAGGGGCGGACCAAAGAGACCCAGTACTTC
TRBD1	TRBV11-2	TRBJ1-2	.	CASSSGPWDRGGYTF	TGTGCCAGCAGCTCCGGCCCCTGGGACAGGGGCGGCTACACCTTC